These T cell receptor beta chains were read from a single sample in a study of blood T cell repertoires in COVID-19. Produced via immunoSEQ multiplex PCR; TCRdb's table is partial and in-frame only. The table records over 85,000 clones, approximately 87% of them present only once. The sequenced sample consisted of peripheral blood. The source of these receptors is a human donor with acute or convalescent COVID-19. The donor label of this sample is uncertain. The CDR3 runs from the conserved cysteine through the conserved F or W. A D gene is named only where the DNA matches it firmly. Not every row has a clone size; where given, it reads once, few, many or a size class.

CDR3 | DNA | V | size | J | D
CASSPTGGYGYTF | TGTGCCAGCAGTCCCACAGGGGGCTATGGCTACACCTTC | TRBV12-3/TRBV12-4 | - | TRBJ1-2 | TRBD1
CASSSTGLGGRADTQYF | TGTGCCAGCAGTTCCACCGGACTAGGTGGGCGTGCAGATACGCAGTATTTT | TRBV27 | once | TRBJ2-3 | TRBD2
CASSLKLNYGYTF | TGTGCCAGCAGTTTAAAACTTAACTATGGCTACACCTTC | TRBV28 | - | TRBJ1-2 | -
CASSTEDSYGYTF | TGTGCCAGTAGTACCGAGGACAGCTATGGCTACACCTTC | TRBV19 | - | TRBJ1-2 | -
CASRGQGRNNSPLHF | TGTGCCAGCAGGGGACAGGGACGGAATAATTCACCCCTCCACTTT | TRBV28 | - | TRBJ1-6 | TRBD1
CASLEDRGGNNEQFF | TGTGCCAGCTTAGAAGACAGGGGGGGGAACAATGAGCAGTTCTTC | TRBV18 | - | TRBJ2-1 | TRBD1
CASSPDGFSYNEQFF | TGTGCCAGCTCACCCGACGGGTTCTCCTACAATGAGCAGTTCTTC | TRBV18 | - | TRBJ2-1 | -
CASILDRFSYEQYF | TGTGCCAGCATACTGGACAGGTTTTCCTACGAGCAGTACTTC | TRBV2 | few | TRBJ2-7 | TRBD1
CASSPTSASYNEQFF | TGTGCCAGCAGCCCCACTAGCGCCTCCTACAATGAGCAGTTCTTC | TRBV27 | - | TRBJ2-1 | TRBD2
CSFLDSGGYYNEQFF | TGCAGCTTCCTGGATAGCGGGGGGTACTACAATGAGCAGTTCTTC | TRBV29-1 | - | TRBJ2-1 | TRBD2
CSVGTDKNIQYF | TGCAGCGTGGGGACAGACAAAAACATTCAGTACTTC | TRBV29-1 | - | TRBJ2-4 | TRBD1
CASSSGQAIAKNIQYF | TGTGCCAGTAGTTCCGGACAGGCTATAGCCAAAAACATTCAGTACTTC | TRBV19 | - | TRBJ2-4 | TRBD1
CASSQVEMRESNQPQHF | TGCGCCAGCAGCCAAGTCGAAATGAGGGAGAGCAATCAGCCCCAGCATTTT | TRBV4-1 | few | TRBJ1-5 | -